This note documents a single T cell receptor beta chain sequence. The repertoire was sequenced with immunoSEQ multiplex PCR; TCRdb's copy has only in-frame clones and lacks some. The table shows roughly 450,000 clones, with around 90% occurring only once. The record originates from a study of control samples from healthy donors and cancer patients. This CDR3 has 13 amino acids. Germline values: CDR1 LNHDA, CDR2 SQIVND (reference sequence). The V and J ends lost 5 bases and 3 bases respectively, with 8 bases between them. This TCR came from a man aged 40-49 years with head and neck cancer. Sequenced: PBMCs. V is TRBV19 and J is TRBJ1-5; D ambiguous. Here the CDR3 DNA reads TGTGCCAGTAGTTCAGGTCTCAATCAGCCCCAGCATTTT. Protein: CASSSGLNQPQHF.